The following is a TCR beta chain sequence with its context. Its specificity is unknown. Trimming took 2 bases from V and 1 from J; bases not matched to a gene: 2. Germline V gives CDR1 MNHEY, CDR2 SVGAGI. This CDR3 has 15 amino acids. This sample is drawn from a study of OX40 agonist ivuxolimab in advanced cancers. The overall study: Males comprised about 84% of the group, whose mean age was about 62 years (range roughly 20 to 85). Findings and limits, study-wide: People who partly responded at 0.1-3.0 mg/kg had some of the least clonal expansion seen. In CD8+ T cells, expanded clones were on average more numerous than in CD4+.

TCRdb keeps only in-frame clones here, not all; method: immunoSEQ multiplex PCR. The sample comprises tens of thousands of clones, 90% of which are singletons, and 0.25% to 0.35% rests with the top ten. The rearrangement links TRBV6-5 to TRBJ1-5, with TRBD1 identical over 7 bases. The TCR comes from an adult with an advanced solid tumor such as melanoma, head and neck, liver or kidney cancer. The specimen comprised CD4+ or CD8+ T cells sorted from blood, sampled in a trial of the OX40 agonist ivuxolimab. In DNA, the CDR3 is TGTGCCAGCAGTTACAGGGGGCAAAGCAATCAGCCCCAGCATTTT. Translating it yields CASSYRGQSNQPQHF.